The rows below give T cell receptor beta chains drawn from one sample of a study of blood T cell repertoires in COVID-19. The protocol was immunoSEQ multiplex PCR, while the TCRdb copy is restricted to in-frame clones and leaves out a portion. Found here are some 200,000 clones, roughly four fifths of them singletons; the top ten hold around 6.3%. The sequenced sample was peripheral blood. Every receptor here comes from a woman in her thirties or forties with acute or convalescent COVID-19. The CDR3 runs from the conserved cysteine through the conserved F or W. The D gene is left open where the match is weak. Clone size, where shown, is once, few, many, or a class for clones that have expanded.

clone_size	d_call	cdr3_length	v_call	j_call	cdr3_aa	cdr3_nt
few	TRBD2	14	TRBV9	TRBJ2-7	CASSASGGNYEQYF	TGTGCCAGCAGCGCTAGCGGGGGAAACTACGAGCAGTACTTC
NA	NA	15	TRBV9	TRBJ2-1	CASSLTGNSYNEQFF	TGTGCCAGCAGCCTCACGGGGAACTCCTACAATGAGCAGTTCTTC
NA	NA	12	TRBV30	TRBJ2-7	CAWSVRGDEQYF	TGTGCCTGGAGTGTACGCGGGGACGAGCAGTACTTC
NA	TRBD1	16	TRBV7-2	TRBJ2-7	CASSLTAGTGGSEQYF	TGTGCCAGCAGCTTGACCGCCGGGACAGGGGGCTCCGAGCAGTACTTC
NA	NA	15	TRBV6-5	TRBJ2-5	CASKSAWRGGETQYF	TGTGCCAGCAAAAGTGCGTGGCGGGGCGGAGAGACCCAGTACTTC
NA	TRBD1	14	TRBV19	TRBJ2-5	CASSRDRGTGTQYF	TGTGCCAGTAGTCGGGACAGGGGGACTGGGACCCAGTACTTC
NA	NA	15	TRBV2	TRBJ1-2	CASSADFGGNYGYTF	TGTGCCAGCAGTGCAGATTTCGGGGGGAACTATGGCTACACCTTC
NA	NA	15	TRBV7-9	TRBJ1-1	CASSGTGDGFAEAFF	TGTGCCAGCAGCGGAACGGGGGACGGGTTCGCTGAAGCTTTCTTT
NA	NA	14	TRBV5-1	TRBJ1-1	CASSLRGQYTEAFF	TGCGCCAGCAGCTTGAGGGGTCAGTACACTGAAGCTTTCTTT
few	NA	13	TRBV7-6	TRBJ2-7	CASNRPGSYEQYF	TGTGCCAGCAACCGTCCAGGCTCCTACGAGCAGTACTTC
NA	TRBD1	20	TRBV19	TRBJ2-4	CASSTMGTGVDPSGKNIQYF	TGTGCCAGTAGCACCATGGGGACAGGGGTCGATCCTAGCGGCAAAAACATTCAGTACTTC
NA	NA	12	TRBV18	TRBJ1-1	CASSPVQGEAFF	TGTGCCAGCTCACCTGTCCAGGGTGAAGCTTTCTTT
NA	NA	14	TRBV18	TRBJ1-3	CASSEADTGNTIYF	TGTGCCAGCTCGGAGGCCGATACCGGAAACACCATATATTTT
NA	TRBD2	15	TRBV28	TRBJ2-2	CASSSTGGHTGELFF	TGTGCCAGCAGCTCAACGGGGGGGCACACCGGGGAGCTGTTTTTT
NA	NA	11	TRBV20-1	TRBJ2-7	CSARSGHEQYF	TGCAGTGCTAGGAGCGGACACGAGCAGTACTTC
NA	NA	15	TRBV11-2	TRBJ2-2	CASSQRTFNTGELFF	TGTGCCAGCAGCCAGAGGACTTTTAACACCGGGGAGCTGTTTTTT
once	NA	14	TRBV6-4	TRBJ2-2	CASSPLMNTGELFF	TGTGCCAGCAGTCCACTAATGAACACCGGGGAGCTGTTTTTT
NA	NA	14	TRBV6-1	TRBJ2-3	CASSESLRADTQYF	TGTGCCAGCAGTGAGAGTTTACGGGCAGATACGCAGTATTTT
NA	NA	15	TRBV5-4	TRBJ2-3	CASSSRVGGTDTQYF	TGTGCCAGCAGCTCTAGAGTCGGGGGCACAGATACGCAGTATTTT
NA	TRBD1	16	TRBV15	TRBJ2-3	CATSRDPGQGTDTQYF	TGTGCCACCAGCAGAGATCCGGGACAGGGGACAGATACGCAGTATTTT
NA	NA	11	TRBV24-1	TRBJ2-4	CATDRKNIQYF	TGTGCCACCGACAGGAAAAACATTCAGTACTTC
NA	NA	13	TRBV4-2	TRBJ2-2	CASSQDETGELFF	TGTGCCAGCAGCCAAGATGAGACCGGGGAGCTGTTTTTT
NA	NA	13	TRBV30	TRBJ1-2	CAWSVNRAGGYTF	TGTGCCTGGAGTGTTAACAGGGCAGGAGGCTACACCTTC
NA	TRBD1	15	TRBV6-1	TRBJ1-4	CASSEGGTANEKLFF	TGTGCCAGCAGTGAAGGTGGGACAGCTAATGAAAAACTGTTTTTT
NA	NA	10	TRBV5-1	TRBJ1-5	CASSLADKHF	TGCGCCAGCAGCTTGGCTGACAAGCATTTT
NA	TRBD1	16	TRBV5-1	TRBJ2-7	CASSLDGDRVAYEQYF	TGCGCCAGCAGCTTGGATGGGGACAGGGTTGCCTACGAGCAGTACTTC
once	NA	13	TRBV6-4	TRBJ2-1	CASSDYRTREQFF	TGTGCCAGCAGTGACTACAGGACCCGCGAGCAGTTCTTC
NA	NA	17	TRBV11-3	TRBJ2-2	CASSPLDSPRNTGELFF	TGTGCCAGCTCTCCTTTAGACAGCCCTAGGAACACCGGGGAGCTGTTTTTT
NA	TRBD2	16	TRBV7-9	TRBJ2-5	CASSRIAGLTQETQYF	TGTGCCAGCAGCCGCATAGCGGGACTAACCCAAGAGACCCAGTACTTC
NA	TRBD1	17	TRBV20-1	TRBJ1-1	CSASPRTPTGWNTEAFF	TGCAGTGCTAGTCCGAGGACCCCGACAGGGTGGAACACTGAAGCTTTCTTT
once	TRBD2	15	TRBV27	TRBJ2-7	CASSFSIAGVDEQYF	TGTGCCAGCAGTTTCTCTATAGCGGGAGTCGATGAGCAGTACTTC
NA	NA	13	TRBV10-1	TRBJ2-2	CASSDQNTGELFF	TGCGCCAGCAGTGACCAGAACACCGGGGAGCTGTTTTTT
NA	TRBD1	13	TRBV9	TRBJ2-2	CASTGTVTGELFF	TGTGCCAGCACCGGGACAGTGACCGGGGAGCTGTTTTTT
NA	TRBD1	14	TRBV14	TRBJ1-1	CASSPRQGRGEAFF	TGTGCCAGCAGCCCACGACAGGGGCGAGGGGAAGCTTTCTTT
NA	TRBD1	16	TRBV4-2	TRBJ1-3	CASSSHRQGAGNTIYF	TGTGCCAGCAGCTCCCATCGACAGGGAGCTGGAAACACCATATATTTT
few	TRBD2	20	TRBV7-8	TRBJ2-1	CASSLVRLLTSGRIYNEQFF	TGTGCCAGCAGCTTAGTTCGTTTACTGACTAGCGGGAGGATTTACAATGAGCAGTTCTTC
once	NA	12	TRBV10-3	TRBJ2-2	CAISGGAGELFF	TGTGCCATCAGTGGAGGAGCCGGGGAGCTGTTTTTT
NA	NA	16	TRBV4-1	TRBJ1-1	CASSQVGQGGKTEAFF	TGCGCCAGCAGCCAAGTGGGACAAGGGGGAAAAACTGAAGCTTTCTTT
NA	NA	16	TRBV28	TRBJ1-3	CASSFAGARSGNTIYF	TGTGCCAGCAGTTTTGCGGGGGCTCGGTCTGGAAACACCATATATTTT
NA	NA	13	TRBV12-3/TRBV12-4	TRBJ1-1	CASSLKLNTEAFF	TGTGCCAGCAGTTTGAAGCTGAACACTGAAGCTTTCTTT
NA	TRBD1	16	TRBV6-5	TRBJ2-1	CASSYQRQGYRDEQFF	TGTGCCAGCAGTTACCAAAGACAGGGGTATAGGGATGAGCAGTTCTTC
NA	NA	14	TRBV7-9	TRBJ1-4	CASSPDGGNEKLFF	TGTGCCAGCAGCCCGGACGGGGGAAATGAAAAACTGTTTTTT
NA	NA	16	TRBV5-1	TRBJ2-1	CASSLVPGLGDNEQFF	TGCGCCAGCAGTTTGGTTCCGGGACTGGGAGACAATGAGCAGTTCTTC